Listed below are T cell receptor beta chains from one sample, sequenced in a study of T cells in Graves' hyperthyroidism and ophthalmopathy. From the multiplex PCR reads, TCRdb called clonotypes with MiXCR, one entry per CDR3 protein. Found here are a few hundred thousand distinct CDR3 sequences, roughly 13% of them singletons; the top ten hold around 5.3%. Sequencing used blood. Receptors were obtained from a woman younger than 30 with Graves' hyperthyroidism. Each CDR3 is given with its conserved first and last residue. A D gene is named only where the DNA matches it firmly. The size field is filled for only some rows; it gives once, few, many or a size class.

J gene,V gene,D gene,clone size,CDR3 DNA,CDR3 protein
TRBJ2-1,TRBV6-1,TRBD2,few,TGTGCCAGCAGTGTTAGCGGGAGGCCATACAATGAGCAGTTCTTC,CASSVSGRPYNEQFF
TRBJ2-1,TRBV11-3,TRBD2,many,TGTGCCAGCAGCCCTCCCGGACTAGCGGGACGGCAGTTCTTC,CASSPPGLAGRQFF
TRBJ1-4,TRBV14,TRBD1,NA,TGTGCCAGCAGCCAAGAACGAAAGGGGGCTAGGGAAAAACTGTTTTTT,CASSQERKGAREKLFF
TRBJ1-2,TRBV27,NA,few,TGTGCCAGCAGTTTGCGGGGAGACTTCTATGGCTACACCTTC,CASSLRGDFYGYTF
TRBJ2-7,TRBV13,NA,few,TGTGCCAGCAGTCCCCGTGGGGGAAGGGACGAGCAGTACTTC,CASSPRGGRDEQYF
TRBJ2-3,TRBV20-1,NA,many,TGCAGTGCTAGAGACCGCACAGATACGCAGTATTTT,CSARDRTDTQYF
TRBJ1-5,TRBV19,NA,NA,TGTGCCAGTAGACAGGGTGGAAAGAGCAATCAGCCCCAGCATTTT,CASRQGGKSNQPQHF
TRBJ2-5,TRBV4-1,NA,many,TGCGCCAGCAGTGGGGCTAGCAGACTCCAAGAGACCCAGTACTTC,CASSGASRLQETQYF
TRBJ2-3,TRBV28,NA,NA,TGTGCCAGCAGTTTAAACCCCGACAGGTCGCCCGTCACAGATACGCAGTATTTT,CASSLNPDRSPVTDTQYF
TRBJ1-5,TRBV5-1,NA,NA,TGCGCCAGCAGCTTGGAACCTGGGGGCAATCAGCCCCAGCATTTT,CASSLEPGGNQPQHF
TRBJ1-1,TRBV30,NA,many,TGTGCCTGGAGACCACACATGCGCGGAATTGATCTTGAAGCTTTCTTT,CAWRPHMRGIDLEAFF
TRBJ2-2,TRBV19,NA,NA,TGTGCCAGTACATTCTTGTTAGTCACCGGGGAGCTGTTTTTT,CASTFLLVTGELFF